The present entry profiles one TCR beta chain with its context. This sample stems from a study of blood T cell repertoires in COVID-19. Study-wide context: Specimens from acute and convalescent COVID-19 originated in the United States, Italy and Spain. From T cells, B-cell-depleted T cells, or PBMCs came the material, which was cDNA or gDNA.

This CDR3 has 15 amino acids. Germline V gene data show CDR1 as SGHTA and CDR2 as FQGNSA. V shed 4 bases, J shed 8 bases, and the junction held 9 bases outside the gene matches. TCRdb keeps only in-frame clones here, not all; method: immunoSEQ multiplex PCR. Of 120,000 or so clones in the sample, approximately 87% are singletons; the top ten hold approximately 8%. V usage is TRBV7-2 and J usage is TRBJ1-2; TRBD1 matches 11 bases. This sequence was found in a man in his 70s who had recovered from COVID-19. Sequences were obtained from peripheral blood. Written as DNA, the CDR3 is TGTGCCAGCAGCTCATCCGGGACAGGGGGTCGGGGCTACACCTTC. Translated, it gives CASSSSGTGGRGYTF.